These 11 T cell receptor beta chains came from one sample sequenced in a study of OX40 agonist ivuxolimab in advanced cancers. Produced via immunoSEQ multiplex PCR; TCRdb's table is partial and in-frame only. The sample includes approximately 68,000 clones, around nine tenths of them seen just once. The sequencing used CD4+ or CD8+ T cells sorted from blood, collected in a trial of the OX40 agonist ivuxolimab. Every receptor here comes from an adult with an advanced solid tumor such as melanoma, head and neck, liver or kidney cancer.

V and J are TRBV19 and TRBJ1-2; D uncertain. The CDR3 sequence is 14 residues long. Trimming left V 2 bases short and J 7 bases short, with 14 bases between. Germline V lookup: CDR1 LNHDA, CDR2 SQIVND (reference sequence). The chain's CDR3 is CASSITERLGGYTF. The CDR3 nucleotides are TGTGCCAGTAGTATAACAGAGAGACTTGGTGGCTACACCTTC. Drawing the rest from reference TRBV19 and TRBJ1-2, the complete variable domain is DGGITQSPKYLFRKEGQNVTLSCEQNLNHDAMYWYRQDPGQGLRLIYYSQIVNDFQKGDIAEGYSVSREKKESFPLTVTSAQKNPTAFYLCASSITERLGGYTFGSGTRLTVV.

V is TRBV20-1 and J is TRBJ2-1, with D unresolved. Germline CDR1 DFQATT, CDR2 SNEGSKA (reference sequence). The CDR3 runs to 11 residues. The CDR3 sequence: CRCAGPNEQFF. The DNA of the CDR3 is TGCAGGTGTGCCGGCCCCAATGAGCAGTTCTTC.

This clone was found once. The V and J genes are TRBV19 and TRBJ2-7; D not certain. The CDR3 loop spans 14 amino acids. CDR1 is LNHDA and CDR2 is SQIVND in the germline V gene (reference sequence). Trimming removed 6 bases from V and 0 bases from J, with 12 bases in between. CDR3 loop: CASRPMQSSYEQYF. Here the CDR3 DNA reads TGTGCCAGTAGGCCTATGCAGAGCTCCTACGAGCAGTACTTC.

DNA of the CDR3: TGTGCCAGCAGCAAAGGGGTTTCTAGCACAGATACGCAGTATTTT. This codes for CASSKGVSSTDTQYF. The V call is TRBV5-5, the J call TRBJ2-3; tentatively, D is TRBD1 (5 bases). The CDR3 sequence is 15 residues long. Germline CDR1 is SGHKS and CDR2 is YYEKEE (reference sequence). Trimming removed 4 bases from V and 0 bases from J, with 12 bases in between.

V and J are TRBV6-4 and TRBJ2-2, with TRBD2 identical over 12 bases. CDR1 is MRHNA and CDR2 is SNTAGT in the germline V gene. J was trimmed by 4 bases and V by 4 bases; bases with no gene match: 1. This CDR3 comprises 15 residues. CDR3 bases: TGTGCCAGCAGTGTGACTAGCGGGGGCACCGGGGAGCTGTTTTTT. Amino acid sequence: CASSVTSGGTGELFF.

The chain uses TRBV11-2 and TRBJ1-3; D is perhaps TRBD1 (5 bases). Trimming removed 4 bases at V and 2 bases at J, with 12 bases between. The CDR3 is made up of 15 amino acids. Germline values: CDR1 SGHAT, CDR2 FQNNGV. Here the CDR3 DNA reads TGTGCCAGCAGCTCAGGGTTTCTTACTGGAAACACCATATATTTT. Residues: CASSSGFLTGNTIYF.

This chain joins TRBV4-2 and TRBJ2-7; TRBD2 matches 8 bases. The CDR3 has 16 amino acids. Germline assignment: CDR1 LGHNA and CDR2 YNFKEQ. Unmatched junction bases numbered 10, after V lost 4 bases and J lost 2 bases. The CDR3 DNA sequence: TGTGCCAGCAGCCCCGGTGGCGGGGGGAGGGCCTACGAGCAGTACTTC. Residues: CASSPGGGGRAYEQYF.

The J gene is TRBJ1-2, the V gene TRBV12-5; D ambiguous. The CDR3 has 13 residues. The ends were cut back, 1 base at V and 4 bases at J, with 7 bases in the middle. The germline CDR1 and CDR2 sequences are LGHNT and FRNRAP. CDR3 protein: CASGLGRPYGYTF. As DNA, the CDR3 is TGTGCTAGTGGTTTGGGCAGACCCTATGGCTACACCTTC.

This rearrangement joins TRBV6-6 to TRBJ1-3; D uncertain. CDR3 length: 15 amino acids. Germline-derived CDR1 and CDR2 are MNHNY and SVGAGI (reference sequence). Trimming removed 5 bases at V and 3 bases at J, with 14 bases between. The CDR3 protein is CASSTSPGGGNTIYF. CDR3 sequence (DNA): TGTGCCAGCAGTACCTCGCCCGGAGGTGGAAACACCATATATTTT.

The CDR3 reads CASSLWSIDTDTQYF. The CDR3 nucleotides are TGTGCCAGCAGTTTATGGAGTATTGACACAGATACGCAGTATTTT. The V call is TRBV27, the J call TRBJ2-3; no definite D call. Trimming left V 1 base short and J 2 bases short, with 10 bases between. Germline V CDR1 and CDR2: MNHEY, SMNVEV (reference sequence). This CDR3 has 15 residues.

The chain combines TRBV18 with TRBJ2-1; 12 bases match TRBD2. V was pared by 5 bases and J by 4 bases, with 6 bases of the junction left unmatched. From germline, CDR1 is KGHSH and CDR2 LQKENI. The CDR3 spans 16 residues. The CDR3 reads CASSFSGTSGYNEQFF. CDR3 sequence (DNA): TGTGCCAGCTCATTTTCCGGGACTAGCGGGTACAATGAGCAGTTCTTC.